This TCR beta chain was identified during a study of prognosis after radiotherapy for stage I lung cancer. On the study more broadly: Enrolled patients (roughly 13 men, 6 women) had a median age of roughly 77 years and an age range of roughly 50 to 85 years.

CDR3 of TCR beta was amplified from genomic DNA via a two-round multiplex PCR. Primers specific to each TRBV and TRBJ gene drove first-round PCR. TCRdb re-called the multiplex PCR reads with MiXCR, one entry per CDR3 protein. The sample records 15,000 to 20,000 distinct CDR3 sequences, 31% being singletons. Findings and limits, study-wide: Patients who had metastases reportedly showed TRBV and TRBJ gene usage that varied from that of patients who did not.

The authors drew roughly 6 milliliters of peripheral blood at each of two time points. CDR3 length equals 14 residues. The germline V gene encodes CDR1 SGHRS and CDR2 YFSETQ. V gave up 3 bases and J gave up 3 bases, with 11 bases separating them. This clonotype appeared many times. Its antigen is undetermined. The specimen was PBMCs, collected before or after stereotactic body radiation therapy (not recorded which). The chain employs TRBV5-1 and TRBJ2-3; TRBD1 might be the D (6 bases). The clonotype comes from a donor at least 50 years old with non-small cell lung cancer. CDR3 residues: CASSSGQPTDTQYF. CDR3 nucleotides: TGCGCCAGCAGCTCCGGACAGCCGACAGATACGCAGTATTTT.